This record concerns one TCR beta chain sequence. This record comes from a study of CD8+CD57+ T cells in acquired aplastic anemia. The CDR3 sequence is 15 residues long. Trimming left V 1 base short and J 13 bases short, with 22 bases between. Germline assignment: CDR1 SGHVS and CDR2 FQNEAQ. Patients who underwent sequencing had shown CD8+CD57+ cell expansion by flow cytometry. Profiles of TCR beta VDJ and CDR3 were generated from a genomic DNA template. MiXCR, applied by TCRdb to the reads, yields one record per CDR3 protein. The sample shows fewer than 300,000 distinct CDR3 sequences, roughly 82% of them seen only once.

The V call is TRBV7-8, the J call TRBJ1-1, with D possibly TRBD1 on 5 matching bases. Material: sorted CD4+, CD8+, or CD8+CD57+ T cells (not recorded which) from PBMCs. The TCR was taken from a human donor with aplastic anemia. The CDR3 DNA reads as TGTGCCAGCAGCTTAGGGGGGAGGGCCGATACGCAGTATTTCTTT. It translates to CASSLGGRADTQYFF. Using reference TRBV7-8 and TRBJ1-1 for the parts outside the CDR3, the full variable domain is GAGVSQSPRYKVAKRGQDVALRCDPISGHVSLFWYQQALGQGPEFLTYFQNEAQLDKSGLPSDRFFAERPEGSVSTLKIQRTQQEDSAVYLCASSLGGRADTQYFFGQGTRLTVV.